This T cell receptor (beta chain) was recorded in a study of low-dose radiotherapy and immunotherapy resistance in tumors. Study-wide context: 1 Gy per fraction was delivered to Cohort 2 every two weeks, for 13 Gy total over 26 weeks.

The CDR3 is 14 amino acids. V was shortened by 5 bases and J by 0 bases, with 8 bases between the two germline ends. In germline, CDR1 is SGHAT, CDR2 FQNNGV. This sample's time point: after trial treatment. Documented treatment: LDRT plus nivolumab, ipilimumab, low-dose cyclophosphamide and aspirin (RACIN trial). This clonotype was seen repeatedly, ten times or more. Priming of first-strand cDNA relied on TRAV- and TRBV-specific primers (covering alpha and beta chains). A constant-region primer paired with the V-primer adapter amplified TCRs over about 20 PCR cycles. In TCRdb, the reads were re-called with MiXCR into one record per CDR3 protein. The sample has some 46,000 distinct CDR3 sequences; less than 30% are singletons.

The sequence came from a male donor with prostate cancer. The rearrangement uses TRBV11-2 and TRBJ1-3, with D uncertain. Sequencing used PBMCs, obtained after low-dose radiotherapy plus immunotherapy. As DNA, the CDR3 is TGTGCCAGCAGCGGAGGGAACTCTGGAAACACCATATATTTT. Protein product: CASSGGNSGNTIYF.